These 21 T cell receptor beta chains were all obtained from the same sample, sequenced in a study of shared clonotypes between healthy human individuals. TCRdb's table, derived via immunoSEQ multiplex PCR, lists solely in-frame clones and lacks some. The sample lists roughly 2.6 million clones; more than 80% were seen once. Sequenced input: naive CD4+ T cells sorted from blood. The subset: CD45RA+ positively selected. The receptors were sampled from a man aged 18 to 30 in good health.

As to this clone: Distinct nucleotide sequences in the sample also encode this CDR3. The chain combines TRBV5-1 with TRBJ2-7; the D gene is possibly TRBD1 (5 bases). The CDR3 sequence is 13 residues long. Germline CDR1 is SGHRS and CDR2 is YFSETQ. V gave up 4 bases and J gave up 2 bases, with 10 bases separating them. For the CDR3, the DNA is TGCGCCAGCAGCCCGGTGGGGCCCTACGAGCAGTACTTC. This sequence encodes CASSPVGPYEQYF.

The chain has TRBV6-5 and TRBJ1-6; the D gene is possibly TRBD1 (6 bases). V was cut by 4 bases and J by 7 bases, with 14 bases left in between. The germline V gene has CDR1 MNHEY and CDR2 SVGAGI. The CDR3 runs to 15 residues. This CDR3 is CASSWGRGGNSPLHF. The DNA of the CDR3 is TGTGCCAGCAGTTGGGGGAGGGGGGGGAATTCACCCCTCCACTTT.

V gene TRBV7-9 combines with J gene TRBJ2-7; TRBD1 matches at 11 bases. V was clipped by 6 bases and J by 6 bases; unmatched bases: 13. This CDR3 comprises 16 residues. CDR1 and CDR2 (germline): SEHNR, FQNEAQ (reference sequence). This CDR3 reads CASSKSFRDRGAEQYF. The CDR3 DNA is TGTGCCAGCAGTAAATCCTTCCGGGACAGGGGGGCCGAGCAGTACTTC.

The rearrangement joins TRBV7-6 to TRBJ2-7; D tentatively fits TRBD1 or TRBD2 (5 bases each). The CDR3 extends over 15 amino acids. The V end lost 5 bases, the J end lost 1 base, and 15 bases lay between the germline ends. Germline CDR1 and CDR2: SGHVS and FNYEAQ. CDR3 loop: CASSPGDRLSYEQYF. DNA of the CDR3: TGTGCCAGCAGCCCCGGGGACCGCCTTTCCTACGAGCAGTACTTC.

As concerns this clone: Other DNA sequences within the sample encode an identical CDR3. The V and J genes are TRBV7-2 and TRBJ2-1; D gene uncertain. From germline, CDR1 is SGHTA and CDR2 FQGNSA. This CDR3 comprises 15 residues. V was shortened by 5 bases and J by 0 bases, with 11 bases between the two germline ends. The CDR3 here is CASSLTRSSYNEQFF. The DNA for the CDR3 is TGTGCCAGCAGCCTGACTCGATCCTCCTACAATGAGCAGTTCTTC.

The chain recombines TRBV14 with TRBJ1-1; 7 bases agree with TRBD1. V was clipped by 4 bases and J by 2 bases; unmatched bases: 4. CDR1 is SGHDN and CDR2 is FVKESK in the germline V gene. This CDR3 is built from 14 residues. The CDR3 DNA follows: TGTGCCAGCAGCCCGAACAGGGGAAACACTGAAGCTTTCTTT. Translating it yields CASSPNRGNTEAFF.

The rearrangement links TRBV4-2 to TRBJ2-1, with a weak D call TRBD2 (5 bases). V lost 0 bases and J lost 6, with 15 bases in between. The CDR3 is made up of 16 amino acids. Looked up from germline, CDR1 is LGHNA and CDR2 is YNFKEQ. CDR3 bases: TGTGCCAGCAGCCAAGATGCCCTACCACTAGGCAATGAGCAGTTCTTC. This sequence encodes CASSQDALPLGNEQFF.

Comments on this clone: Additional DNA sequences in this sample encode the identical CDR3. The J gene is TRBJ2-3, the V gene TRBV11-3; a weak D match, TRBD2 (7 bases). Germline CDR1 is SGHNT and CDR2 is YENEEA. The CDR3 has 15 amino acids. V was cut by 1 base and J by 3 bases, with 11 bases left in between. Here the CDR3 DNA reads TGTGCCAGCAGCTTAGGCGGGGGCATAACAGATACGCAGTATTTT. Translation gives CASSLGGGITDTQYF. Using reference TRBV11-3 and TRBJ2-3 for the parts outside the CDR3, the full variable domain is EAGVVQSPRYKIIEKKQPVAFWCNPISGHNTLYWYLQNLGQGPELLIRYENEEAVDDSQLPKDRFSAERLKGVDSTLKIQPAELGDSAVYLCASSLGGGITDTQYFGPGTRLTVL.

The chain joins TRBV14 to TRBJ2-6; D gene ambiguous. The CDR3 length is 11 residues. The germline V gene encodes CDR1 SGHDN and CDR2 FVKESK. V was trimmed by 2 bases and J by 11 bases, leaving 4 bases between them. The CDR3 loop is CASSQQDVLTF. CDR3 nucleotide sequence: TGTGCCAGCAGCCAACAAGACGTCCTGACTTTC.

This chain links TRBV7-2 with TRBJ2-7; no firm D call. Germline values: CDR1 SGHTA, CDR2 FQGNSA. Trimming pared 1 base from V and 12 bases from J, leaving 16 bases between. This CDR3 spans 13 amino acids. The CDR3 reads CASSLDPDGWGYF. CDR3 sequence (DNA): TGTGCCAGCAGCTTAGATCCGGACGGCTGGGGGTACTTC.

The genes are TRBV10-3 and TRBJ1-4, with a tentative D call TRBD1 (5 bases). V was clipped by 2 bases and J by 0 bases, with 7 bases between them. The CDR3 is 15 residues long. Germline assignment: CDR1 ENHRY and CDR2 SYGVKD. CDR3 loop: CAISEGQATNEKLFF. The CDR3 DNA reads TGTGCCATCAGTGAGGGACAAGCAACTAATGAAAAACTGTTTTTT.

This clone was seen a single time. V usage is TRBV6-5 and J usage is TRBJ2-7; 9 bases are a match to TRBD1. CDR1 is MNHEY and CDR2 is SVGAGI in the germline V gene. This CDR3 has 15 residues. V was clipped by 6 bases and J by 3 bases; unmatched bases: 9. The CDR3 sequence: CASSHRKDRGYEQYF. DNA of the CDR3: TGTGCCAGCAGCCACCGGAAGGACAGGGGCTACGAGCAGTACTTC.

This clone was seen only once. J is TRBJ2-3 and V is TRBV27, with 11 bases lining up with TRBD2. This CDR3 is built from 16 residues. The germline V gene has CDR1 MNHEY and CDR2 SMNVEV (reference sequence). Trimming at V came to 1 base and at J to 3 bases, leaving 3 bases not matched to a gene. CDR3 region: CASSLWASGGTDTQYF. The CDR3 DNA is TGTGCCAGCAGTTTATGGGCTAGCGGGGGGACAGATACGCAGTATTTT.

The V gene is TRBV6-1, the J gene TRBJ1-5; D remains ambiguous. CDR1 MNHNS and CDR2 SASEGT come from the germline V gene. The CDR3 runs to 15 residues. Trimming removed 5 bases at V and 1 base at J, with 12 bases between. Written as DNA, the CDR3 is TGTGCCAGCAGTCGAACAGAAGCGAGCAATCAGCCCCAGCATTTT. This codes for CASSRTEASNQPQHF.

This chain uses TRBV5-1 with TRBJ1-2, with 7 bases that match TRBD1. The ends lost 4 bases at V and 0 bases at J; junction bases unmatched: 6. CDR1 and CDR2 (germline): SGHRS, YFSETQ. CDR3 size: 15 residues. In nucleotides, the CDR3 is TGCGCCAGCAGCCCAGGGACAGCCTCTAACTATGGCTACACCTTC. It yields the protein CASSPGTASNYGYTF.

The chain employs TRBV6-6 and TRBJ1-6; D perhaps matches TRBD1 (5 bases). CDR3 length equals 15 residues. CDR1 is MNHNY and CDR2 is SVGAGI in the germline V gene (reference sequence). V lost 6 bases and J 2 bases, leaving 11 bases between the germline ends. CDR3 sequence (DNA): TGTGCCAGCAGCCCGGAGGGGCCCTATAATTCACCCCTCCACTTT. Translation gives CASSPEGPYNSPLHF.

This chain uses TRBV7-9 with TRBJ2-7; TRBD2 might be the D (7 bases). The V end lost 5 bases, the J end lost 2 bases, and 19 bases lay between the germline ends. Per the germline V gene, CDR1 is SEHNR and CDR2 is FQNEAQ (reference sequence). There are 16 residues in the CDR3. CDR3 sequence: CASSQPDGGAAYEQYF. CDR3 nucleotides: TGTGCCAGCAGCCAACCCGATGGGGGGGCAGCCTACGAGCAGTACTTC.

This clone was recorded once. The rearrangement uses TRBV15 and TRBJ1-2; D not certain. This CDR3 contains 14 residues. CDR1 is LNHNV, CDR2 YYDKDF, per germline (reference sequence). V lost 0 bases and J lost 3, with 8 bases in between. The CDR3 reads CATSREIADYGYTF. For the CDR3, the DNA is TGTGCCACCAGCAGAGAAATAGCGGACTATGGCTACACCTTC. The entire variable domain, with the rest obtained from reference TRBV15 and TRBJ1-2, is as follows: DAMVIQNPRYQVTQFGKPVTLSCSQTLNHNVMYWYQQKSSQAPKLLFHYYDKDFNNEADTPDNFQSRRPNTSFCFLDIRSPGLGDTAMYLCATSREIADYGYTFGSGTRLTVV.

V usage is TRBV11-2 and J usage is TRBJ2-3; the D is unclear. CDR1 SGHAT and CDR2 FQNNGV come from the germline V gene. V lost 4 bases and J lost 6, with 17 bases in between. The CDR3 consists of 15 residues. The CDR3 sequence: CASSSRIALSDTQYF. In DNA form, the CDR3 reads TGTGCCAGCAGCTCGAGAATCGCCCTCAGTGATACGCAGTATTTT. Using reference TRBV11-2 and TRBJ2-3 for the parts outside the CDR3, the full variable domain is EAGVAQSPRYKIIEKRQSVAFWCNPISGHATLYWYQQILGQGPKLLIQFQNNGVVDDSQLPKDRFSAERLKGVDSTLKIQPAKLEDSAVYLCASSSRIALSDTQYFGPGTRLTVL.

The J gene is TRBJ2-7, the V gene TRBV7-9; D may be TRBD2 (6 bases). CDR1 is SEHNR, CDR2 FQNEAQ, per germline (reference sequence). The CDR3 extends over 14 amino acids. V lost 8 bases and J 4 bases, leaving 18 bases between the germline ends. The CDR3 spells CASAARGGAYEQYF. CDR3 bases: TGTGCCAGCGCCGCGCGGGGAGGCGCGTACGAGCAGTACTTC.

This clone was seen just once. The J gene is TRBJ2-1, the V gene TRBV7-8; D is perhaps TRBD1 or TRBD2 (5 bases each). The germline gives CDR1 SGHVS, CDR2 FQNEAQ. The CDR3 runs 16 residues. Trimming pared 6 bases from V and 8 bases from J, leaving 23 bases between. In nucleotides, the CDR3 is TGTGCCAGCAGACGTGCCGGGACCCAAATCCCCGATGAGCAGTTCTTC. This encodes CASRRAGTQIPDEQFF.